Presented here are 16 T cell receptor beta chains from one specimen sequenced in a study of T cell changes during pregnancy in multiple sclerosis. The table came from immunoSEQ multiplex PCR; TCRdb's copy has only in-frame clones and leaves some out. The sample records tens of thousands of clones, roughly 90% being singletons. The sequencing used CD8+ T cells from peripheral blood mononuclear cells, collected before pregnancy. These receptors were obtained from a female donor with multiple sclerosis, enrolled in a pregnancy study.

The chain uses TRBV14 and TRBJ2-2, with 10 bases matching TRBD2. The CDR3 length is 20 residues. The V segment lost 0 bases and the J segment 0 bases; nucleotides outside the gene matches: 10. Germline V gene sequence: CDR1 SGHDN, CDR2 FVKESK. CDR3 amino acids: CASSQDLPSGGAANTGELFF. CDR3 in DNA: TGTGCCAGCAGCCAAGATTTGCCCAGCGGGGGGGCCGCGAACACCGGGGAGCTGTTTTTT.

The table lists this clone with a few counts. This chain joins TRBV5-4 and TRBJ1-6; TRBD1 matches 8 bases. CDR1 SGHNT and CDR2 YYREEE come from the germline V gene (reference sequence). The CDR3 runs 14 residues. After removal of 4 bases from V and 6 bases from J, the junction contained 3 bases not matched to a gene. CDR3 bases: TGTGCCAGCAGCCAAGGGACAGGTAATTCACCCCTCCACTTT. It is translated as CASSQGTGNSPLHF.

The gene calls are TRBV18 and TRBJ2-1, with 9 bases that match TRBD2. The V segment lost 3 bases and the J segment 3 bases; nucleotides outside the gene matches: 3. Germline V gene data show CDR1 as KGHSH and CDR2 as LQKENI. The CDR3 runs 15 residues. As DNA, the CDR3 is TGTGCCAGCTCACCTGCGGGGGGGGGCTACAATGAGCAGTTCTTC. It translates to CASSPAGGGYNEQFF.

The genes are TRBV7-2 and TRBJ2-7; 8 positions agree with TRBD1. Germline V gene sequence: CDR1 SGHTA, CDR2 FQGNSA. J lost 3 bases, V lost 10 bases, and 8 bases had no gene match. The CDR3 loop spans 13 amino acids. Here the CDR3 reads CAISGTGYYEQYF. CDR3 nucleotides: TGTGCCATATCCGGGACAGGATACTACGAGCAGTACTTC.

This clone was seen only a few times. This CDR3 reads CSALNGYTF. CDR3 bases: TGCAGTGCTCTTAATGGCTACACCTTC. The gene calls are TRBV20-1 and TRBJ1-2; D not certain. The CDR3 spans 9 residues. The V end lost 5 bases, the J end lost 6 bases, and 4 bases lay between the germline ends. Germline V gene data show CDR1 as DFQATT and CDR2 as SNEGSKA (reference sequence).

The chain combines TRBV19 with TRBJ2-7; 12 bases line up with TRBD2. This CDR3 comprises 15 residues. The V gene end was trimmed by 5 bases and the J gene end by 2 bases; junction bases not matched to a gene: 4. Germline V gene lookup returns CDR1 LNHDA and CDR2 SQIVND (reference sequence). CDR3 coding DNA: TGTGCCAGTAGTCCATGGACTAGCGGGGCCTACGAGCAGTACTTC. Protein product: CASSPWTSGAYEQYF.

The rearrangement uses TRBV11-2 and TRBJ1-5, with D unclear. The CDR3 consists of 14 residues. The germline gives CDR1 SGHAT, CDR2 FQNNGV. V was pared by 0 bases and J by 0 bases, with 3 bases between. The CDR3 sequence is CASSLEYSNQPQHF. The DNA for the CDR3 is TGTGCCAGCAGCTTAGAGTATAGCAATCAGCCCCAGCATTTT.

The chain recombines TRBV7-8 with TRBJ2-3, with 10 bases aligning to TRBD2. The CDR3 is 16 residues long. After removal of 5 bases from V and 3 bases from J, the junction contained 8 bases not matched to a gene. Germline V gene lookup returns CDR1 SGHVS and CDR2 FQNEAQ. The CDR3 bases are TGTGCCAGCAGCCCCAAACTAGCGGGGACTACAGATACGCAGTATTTT. It is translated as CASSPKLAGTTDTQYF.

The rearrangement joins TRBV6-5 to TRBJ1-3, with D unresolved. CDR1 is MNHEY and CDR2 is SVGAGI in the germline V gene. V was trimmed by 0 bases and J by 2 bases, leaving 11 bases between them. The CDR3 has 16 amino acids. CDR3 region: CASSYSRRGTGNTIYF. The CDR3 nucleotides are TGTGCCAGCAGTTACTCACGGCGGGGAACTGGAAACACCATATATTTT.

The V and J genes are TRBV5-1 and TRBJ2-7; TRBD2 is a possible D gene (5 bases). CDR3 length: 12 amino acids. The V end was cut by 8 bases, the J end by 2 bases, with 11 bases between. Germline CDR1 reads SGHRS; CDR2 reads YFSETQ. CDR3 loop: CASPAETYEQYF. The CDR3 bases are TGCGCCAGTCCAGCGGAAACCTACGAGCAGTACTTC. The full variable domain, completed using reference TRBV5-1 and TRBJ2-7, is KAGVTQTPRYLIKTRGQQVTLSCSPISGHRSVSWYQQTPGQGLQFLFEYFSETQRNKGNFPGRFSGRQFSNSRSEMNVSTLELGDSALYLCASPAETYEQYFGPGTRLTVT.

The J gene is TRBJ1-4, the V gene TRBV10-3; D is uncertain. The CDR3 runs 14 residues. The V and J ends lost 3 bases and 0 bases respectively, with 5 bases between them. Germline lookup yields CDR1 ENHRY and CDR2 SYGVKD. The CDR3 coding sequence is TGTGCCATCAGTGAACAGACAACTAATGAAAAACTGTTTTTT. This gives the protein CAISEQTTNEKLFF.

The rearrangement uses TRBV6-1 and TRBJ2-5; 8 nucleotides agree with TRBD1. The V segment lost 2 bases and the J segment 4 bases; nucleotides outside the gene matches: 3. This CDR3 is built from 14 residues. From germline, CDR1 is MNHNS and CDR2 SASEGT. Written as DNA, the CDR3 is TGTGCCAGCAGTGAACCCACAGGGGGAGAGACCCAGTACTTC. Amino acids: CASSEPTGGETQYF.

The rearrangement links TRBV4-1 to TRBJ2-1, with D possibly TRBD1 on 6 matching bases. The CDR3 has 17 amino acids. Germline CDR1 and CDR2: MGHRA and YSYEKL. V dropped 0 bases and J dropped 4 bases, with 16 bases sitting between them. The CDR3 sequence: CASSQDKETGNYNEQFF. CDR3 nucleotide sequence: TGCGCCAGCAGCCAAGATAAGGAGACAGGAAATTACAATGAGCAGTTCTTC.

This chain uses TRBV18 with TRBJ1-4; the D gene is possibly TRBD1 (6 bases). V lost 6 bases and J lost 4, with 12 bases in between. CDR1 is KGHSH, CDR2 LQKENI, per germline. The CDR3 has 14 residues. DNA of the CDR3: TGTGCCAGCTCGCCAACAGGGCATAATGAAAAACTGTTTTTT. It yields the protein CASSPTGHNEKLFF.

J is TRBJ1-1 and V is TRBV7-6, with D perhaps TRBD1 (6 bases). Trimming took 5 bases from V and 7 from J, leaving 14 bases between them. CDR1 SGHVS and CDR2 FNYEAQ come from the germline V gene. The CDR3 consists of 13 residues. The CDR3 reads CASSLGTIVEAFF. CDR3 DNA: TGTGCCAGCAGCCTCGGGACAATCGTTGAAGCTTTCTTT.

The chain carries TRBV29-1 and TRBJ1-2; no reliable D call. The germline CDR1 and CDR2 sequences are SQVTM and ANQGSEA. The CDR3 loop spans 14 amino acids. The V end was cut by 0 bases, the J end by 4 bases, with 12 bases between. The CDR3 DNA reads TGCAGCGTTGAAGAGGAGGGTAAAAGCTATGGCTACACCTTC. Its protein is CSVEEEGKSYGYTF.